These T cell receptor beta chains were read from a single sample in a study of blood T cell repertoires in COVID-19. Data came from immunoSEQ multiplex PCR; TCRdb stores just in-frame clones and leaves some out. The data contain over 15,000 clones, approximately 86% of them singletons. The sequencing sample was made of peripheral blood. The receptors here all came from a human donor in a cohort sampled during active COVID-19. The donor label of this sample is uncertain. Both conserved end residues are part of each CDR3. The order of the fields is CDR3 DNA, CDR3 protein, J gene, V gene, D gene, clone size. The D gene is left open where the match is weak. Clone size is given for some rows only: seen once, a few or many times, or a class if the clone is expanded.

CDR3nt: TGTGCCTGGAGTGTACAAATTAGCGGTCCCTACGAGCAGTACTTC
CDR3aa: CAWSVQISGPYEQYF
j_gene: TRBJ2-7
v_gene: TRBV30
d_gene: NA
abundance: NA

CDR3nt: TGCGCCAGCAGCCCGCAGGCCACCCAAGAGACCCAGTACTTC
CDR3aa: CASSPQATQETQYF
j_gene: TRBJ2-5
v_gene: TRBV5-1
d_gene: NA
abundance: once

CDR3nt: TGTGCCACCGGACAGGGCGGCAATGAGCAGTTCTTC
CDR3aa: CATGQGGNEQFF
j_gene: TRBJ2-1
v_gene: TRBV19
d_gene: TRBD1
abundance: once

CDR3nt: TGTGCCAGCAGTTATAGCCCCTTCCAGCCCCAGCATTTT
CDR3aa: CASSYSPFQPQHF
j_gene: TRBJ1-5
v_gene: TRBV6-5
d_gene: NA
abundance: NA

CDR3nt: TGTGCCAGCAGCCAAGGTGAGGTCCCAGGGGGCCAATTCTATGGCTACACCTTC
CDR3aa: CASSQGEVPGGQFYGYTF
j_gene: TRBJ1-2
v_gene: TRBV3-1/TRBV3-2
d_gene: TRBD1
abundance: NA

CDR3nt: TGTGCCAGCAGCCCAGGGACAGGGTGGCACGAGCAGTACTTC
CDR3aa: CASSPGTGWHEQYF
j_gene: TRBJ2-7
v_gene: TRBV5-4
d_gene: TRBD1
abundance: NA

CDR3nt: TGTGCCAGCAGACCTAGCGGGAGGGCATCCCACAATGAGCAGTTCTTC
CDR3aa: CASRPSGRASHNEQFF
j_gene: TRBJ2-1
v_gene: TRBV28
d_gene: TRBD2
abundance: NA

CDR3nt: TGCGCCAGCAGCTTGGCCCCAGTCTACGAGCAGTACTTC
CDR3aa: CASSLAPVYEQYF
j_gene: TRBJ2-7
v_gene: TRBV5-1
d_gene: NA
abundance: NA

CDR3nt: TGTGCCACCAGTACAACAGGGGAGAACACTGAAGCTTTCTTT
CDR3aa: CATSTTGENTEAFF
j_gene: TRBJ1-1
v_gene: TRBV24-1
d_gene: TRBD1
abundance: NA

CDR3nt: TGTGCCAGCAGCGTTTACGGCGGGGCTAATGAAAAACTGTTTTTT
CDR3aa: CASSVYGGANEKLFF
j_gene: TRBJ1-4
v_gene: TRBV9
d_gene: NA
abundance: NA

CDR3nt: TGTGCCAGCAGCTTAGGGCGGCGGGGCACTGAAGCTTTCTTT
CDR3aa: CASSLGRRGTEAFF
j_gene: TRBJ1-1
v_gene: TRBV7-8
d_gene: NA
abundance: NA

CDR3nt: TGTGCCAGCAGCTTAAGGGTAGCGGGGTACAATGAGCAGTTCTTC
CDR3aa: CASSLRVAGYNEQFF
j_gene: TRBJ2-1
v_gene: TRBV11-3
d_gene: TRBD2
abundance: NA

CDR3nt: TGTGCTAGTGGCCCTGGAGGTACCTATTCACCCCTCCACTTT
CDR3aa: CASGPGGTYSPLHF
j_gene: TRBJ1-6
v_gene: TRBV12-5
d_gene: NA
abundance: few

CDR3nt: TGTGCCAGCAGCCAAGGAGCCTCTGGAAACACCATATATTTT
CDR3aa: CASSQGASGNTIYF
j_gene: TRBJ1-3
v_gene: TRBV11-3
d_gene: NA
abundance: few

CDR3nt: TGTGCCAGTAGTAAGGACAGGGGGGAAGATACGCAGTATTTT
CDR3aa: CASSKDRGEDTQYF
j_gene: TRBJ2-3
v_gene: TRBV19
d_gene: TRBD1
abundance: few

CDR3nt: TGTGCCAGCGACTATAGCGGGAGGGCCTCCAATGAGCAGTTCTTC
CDR3aa: CASDYSGRASNEQFF
j_gene: TRBJ2-1
v_gene: TRBV18
d_gene: TRBD2
abundance: NA

CDR3nt: TGTGCCAGCTCACCATCAGCGGAAAACGAGCAGTACTTC
CDR3aa: CASSPSAENEQYF
j_gene: TRBJ2-7
v_gene: TRBV18
d_gene: NA
abundance: few

CDR3nt: TGCGCCAGCAGCTTGGTCGGGGCCGGGGGCACTGAAGCTTTCTTT
CDR3aa: CASSLVGAGGTEAFF
j_gene: TRBJ1-1
v_gene: TRBV5-1
d_gene: NA
abundance: NA